This TCR beta chain was recovered during a study of vaccination effects on CD4 cells after COVID-19. Study background: Participants received two doses of either the BNT162b2 or mRNA-1273 vaccine. Samples came 142 and 148 days after COVID-19 diagnosis, before vaccination.

Germline CDR1 and CDR2: LGHNA and YNFKEQ. The CDR3 sequence is 16 residues long. The V segment lost 1 base and the J segment 7 bases; nucleotides outside the gene matches: 13. This clone is medium-sized. Its antigen remains unknown. Sequencing was preceded by expansion of antigen-specific CD4+ T cells with viral peptide pools in the ViraFEST assay. Following an approximately ten-day culture, CD4+ T cells were purified. From March to December 2020, the person had a SARS-CoV-2 infection that was confirmed by PCR. General observations from the study: Relatively few convalescent patients took part in the study, which had no early post-infection timepoints. Vaccine-induced new clones formed most post-vaccine spike-reactive clones in convalescents.

Here immunoSEQ multiplex PCR was the method, and the copy in TCRdb shows in-frame clones only, minus some. The profile shows about 34,000 clones, 73% of them singletons. Sequences were derived from CD4+ T cells from PBMCs cultured with a peptide pool, sampled before COVID-19 vaccination. The TCR was taken from a human donor who had a prior SARS-CoV-2 infection. This chain joins TRBV4-2 and TRBJ2-7, with 7 bases matching TRBD1. The CDR3, as DNA: TGTGCCAGCAGCCAAGGCCCGGGACAGAGTACGTGGGAGCAGTACTTC. Translated: CASSQGPGQSTWEQYF.